These 18 T cell receptor beta chains were sequenced from one sample in a study of tumor-infiltrating lymphocytes in primary liver carcinoma (dated 2017 in TCRdb). The instrument was an Illumina HiSeq 2500. A constant-region primer and ProtoScript II reverse transcriptase were used to reverse-transcribe TCRbeta-specific cDNA from about 530 ng total RNA. The TCRbeta libraries were prepared through three rounds of nested multiplex PCR following a slightly modified ARM-PCR procedure. The first two PCR rounds used multiplex TRBV1-TRBV30 forward primers with a Cbeta reverse primer, each for about 11 cycles. TCRdb reanalyzed the raw reads on its own, using fastp at Q25 for trimming and MiXCR for clone calling, and kept in-frame beta chains. Rows merge per CDR3 protein into single entries with the most common DNA and genes. This sample gives 37,000 or so distinct CDR3 sequences in total; roughly 77% of them show up just once. In total, the top ten clones hold 35% to 45% of the sample.

Total RNA and DNA were co-extracted without cell sorting from about 19-30 mg of bulk tissue using the AllPrep DNA/RNA mini kit. Sequences were obtained from tumor-adjacent normal liver tissue. These receptors were obtained from a man aged 40-49 years with primary liver carcinoma and hepatitis B virus infection.

Concerning this clonotype: At one of its ends the junction is not consistent with the germline gene, which may arise from a read error. The rearrangement joins TRBV4-2 to TRBJ2-5; D could derive from TRBD1 or TRBD2 (5 bases each). The CDR3 runs 15 residues. Germline-derived CDR1 and CDR2 are LGHNA and YNFKEQ. In nucleotides, the CDR3 is TGCGCCAGCAACCAAGAGGGACGGGGACAAGAGACCCAGTACTTC. It is translated as CASNQEGRGQETQYF.

A few counts support this clonotype. At one end the junction does not follow the germline gene, possibly because of a read error. The CDR3 region has the DNA TGTGCCAGCAGCCTACTGAATCGGGGGACGGAGGAGCATTACTTC. Protein product: CASSLLNRGTEEHYF. V and J are TRBV11-2 and TRBJ2-7, with D perhaps matching TRBD2 (6 bases). Looked up from germline, CDR1 is SGHAT and CDR2 is FQNNGV. The CDR3 length is 15 residues.

On this clonotype itself: At one boundary the junction diverges from the germline segment, which might be a read error. The V call is TRBV4-1, the J call TRBJ1-1; 7 bases fit TRBD1. The CDR3 contains 15 residues. Looked up from germline, CDR1 is MGHRA and CDR2 is YSYEKL. In nucleotides, the CDR3 is TGCCCCAGCAGCCGATCAGGGGAGGGACAGACTGAAACTTTCTTT. Its translation: CPSSRSGEGQTETFF.

This clonotype has a count of ten or more. The rearrangement uses TRBV27 and TRBJ2-3; either TRBD1 or TRBD2 may supply D (5 bases each). This CDR3 has 17 amino acids. V was clipped by 2 bases and J by 2 bases, with 17 bases between them. Germline loops: CDR1 MNHEY, CDR2 SMNVEV (reference sequence). The CDR3 is CASSLDIPPGTTDTQYF. CDR3 bases: TGTGCCAGCAGTTTAGATATCCCCCCAGGGACCACAGATACGCAGTATTTT.

Worth noting for this clonotype: This likely comes from a read error, as the CDR3 has no conserved phenylalanine or tryptophan at its end. This rearrangement joins TRBV29-1 to TRBJ1-2, with D perhaps matching TRBD1 (5 bases). The ends were cut back, 3 bases at V and 4 bases at J, with 9 bases in the middle. Germline CDR1 is SQVTM and CDR2 is ANQGSEA. This CDR3 is built from 12 residues. CDR3 loop: CSVERGTYGYTL. As DNA, the CDR3 is TGCAGCGTTGAGCGAGGGACCTATGGCTACACCTTA.

This clonotype was observed once. One junction end does not reproduce the germline sequence, and a read error may be involved. The V call is TRBV14, the J call TRBJ2-3; D is unresolved. Germline-derived CDR1 and CDR2 are SGHDN and FVKESK. The CDR3 contains 13 residues. The CDR3 is CASSQDSEDTQDF. Here the CDR3 DNA reads TGTGCCAGCAGCCAAGACAGCGAAGATACGCAGGATTTT.

Of note for this clonotype: The germline gene is not matched at one end of the junction; a read error may be the cause. This sequence joins TRBV7-8 and TRBJ2-3; TRBD1 matches at 7 bases. The CDR3 runs 16 residues. CDR1 and CDR2 (germline): SGHVS, FQNEAQ. DNA for the CDR3: TGTGCCAGCAACTCAACAGGGGTGGGATATTCGGATACGCAATATTTT. Translating gives CASNSTGVGYSDTQYF. Full variable domain (outside the CDR3, taken from reference TRBV7-8 and TRBJ2-3): GAGVSQSPRYKVAKRGQDVALRCDPISGHVSLFWYQQALGQGPEFLTYFQNEAQLDKSGLPSDRFFAERPEGSVSTLKIQRTQQEDSAVYLCASNSTGVGYSDTQYFGPGTRLTVL.

This clonotype showed up just once. The V call is TRBV11-2, the J call TRBJ2-7; weak D call: TRBD2 (5 bases). V lost 2 bases to trimming and J lost 1 base, with 12 bases between them. The CDR3 sequence is 15 residues long. The germline V gene encodes CDR1 SGHAT and CDR2 FQNNGV. CDR3 DNA sequence: TGTGCCAGCAGCTTATCTAGAGGGTTTTCCTACGAGCAGTACTTC. The encoded protein is CASSLSRGFSYEQYF.

About this clonotype: An end of the junction differs from the germline gene, which may be a read error. This chain's CDR3 is CTSSRVVGSQGVLEQFF. Written as DNA, the CDR3 is TGTACCAGCAGCCGGGTCGTAGGGAGCCAAGGTGTCCTTGAGCAGTTCTTC. The gene calls are TRBV5-4 and TRBJ2-1; possible D gene TRBD2, 5 bases. Germline CDR1 reads SGHNT; CDR2 reads YYREEE (reference sequence). CDR3 length equals 17 residues.

This chain links TRBV24-1 with TRBJ1-1; the D gene is possibly TRBD1 (5 bases). The CDR3 length is 15 residues. Trimming removed 5 bases at V and 1 base at J, with 13 bases between. Looked up from germline, CDR1 is KGHDR and CDR2 is SFDVKD. This CDR3 is CATSGVGVENTEAFF. CDR3 bases: TGTGCCACCAGTGGTGTAGGGGTGGAGAACACTGAAGCTTTCTTT.

J is TRBJ2-5 and V is TRBV6-1; D could derive from TRBD1 or TRBD2 (6 bases each). The V gene lost 2 bases and the J gene lost 7 bases, with 20 bases spanning the gap. This CDR3 is built from 16 residues. The germline V gene has CDR1 MNHNS and CDR2 SASEGT. The CDR3 DNA is TGTGCCAGCAGTGAACGTGCATGGGAAGGAGGGGGGACCCAGTACTTC. Amino acids: CASSERAWEGGGTQYF.

Turning to this clonotype: One junction end does not reproduce the germline sequence, and a read error may be involved. The rearrangement uses TRBV4-1 and TRBJ2-3, with TRBD1 matching 7 bases. The length of the CDR3 is 16 residues. CDR1 and CDR2 from the germline V gene are MGHRA and YSYEKL. CDR3 protein: CVSSQDRDRVGDTQYF. CDR3 DNA: TGCGTCAGCAGCCAGGACCGGGACAGAGTTGGAGATACACAGTATTTT.

For this clonotype: The limits of the CDR3 on the DNA are not certain, so only TCRdb's listed CDR3 is given. The rearrangement uses TRBV11-2 and TRBJ2-5; the table calls TRBD1, which could not be checked here. The CDR3 numbers 14 amino acids, ends counted. Germline V gene data show CDR1 as SGHAT and CDR2 as FQNNGV. The CDR3 spells CASSLEVGQGTQHF.

Turning to this clonotype: A read error may account for a junction end that differs from germline. The chain's CDR3 is CVSSRDPGERESSTGELFF. DNA of the CDR3: TGTGTCAGCAGCCGGGACCCCGGGGAGCGGGAGTCGAGCACCGGGGAGCTGTTTTTT. The chain has TRBV7-8 and TRBJ2-2, with 8 nucleotides matching TRBD2. The CDR3 runs to 19 residues. CDR1 is SGHVS, CDR2 FQNEAQ, per germline.

This sequence joins TRBV4-2 and TRBJ2-5; D uncertain. V shed 6 bases and J shed 5 bases, with 19 bases lying between them. From germline, CDR1 is LGHNA and CDR2 YNFKEQ. There are 15 residues in the CDR3. The CDR3 DNA follows: TGTGCCAGCAGTCAATACCTGGGATGGGTGGAGACCCAGTACTTC. Amino acid sequence: CASSQYLGWVETQYF.

Comments on this clonotype: The CDR3 ends on some other residue instead of the conserved phenylalanine or tryptophan, so this is likely a read error. The chain links TRBV11-2 to TRBJ2-5, with D possibly called TRBD1 or TRBD2 (5 bases each). The CDR3 contains 18 residues. Trimming took 9 bases from V and 5 from J, leaving 31 bases between them. Germline values: CDR1 SGHAT, CDR2 FQNNGV. This CDR3 reads CASSPSSIQGTGRETQYY. For the CDR3, the DNA is TGTGCCAGTAGCCCTAGCTCGATCCAGGGTACTGGGCGGGAGACCCAGTACTAC.

The chain is built from TRBV29-1 and TRBJ2-5; perhaps D is TRBD1 or TRBD2 (5 bases each). This CDR3 is 12 amino acids long. V dropped 8 bases and J dropped 13 bases, with 23 bases sitting between them. Germline-derived CDR1 and CDR2 are SQVTM and ANQGSEA. CDR3 coding DNA: TGCAGCCTTAGGGACGGTCAAGAGGCCCGGTACTTC. Protein product: CSLRDGQEARYF.

The gene calls are TRBV4-3 and TRBJ1-3; perhaps TRBD1 as D (5 bases). Germline V lookup: CDR1 LGHNA, CDR2 YSLEER. The CDR3 covers 14 residues. CDR3: CSRSQEGNRNTIYF. In nucleotides, the CDR3 is TGCTCAAGGAGCCAAGAGGGGAATAGAAACACCATATATTTT.